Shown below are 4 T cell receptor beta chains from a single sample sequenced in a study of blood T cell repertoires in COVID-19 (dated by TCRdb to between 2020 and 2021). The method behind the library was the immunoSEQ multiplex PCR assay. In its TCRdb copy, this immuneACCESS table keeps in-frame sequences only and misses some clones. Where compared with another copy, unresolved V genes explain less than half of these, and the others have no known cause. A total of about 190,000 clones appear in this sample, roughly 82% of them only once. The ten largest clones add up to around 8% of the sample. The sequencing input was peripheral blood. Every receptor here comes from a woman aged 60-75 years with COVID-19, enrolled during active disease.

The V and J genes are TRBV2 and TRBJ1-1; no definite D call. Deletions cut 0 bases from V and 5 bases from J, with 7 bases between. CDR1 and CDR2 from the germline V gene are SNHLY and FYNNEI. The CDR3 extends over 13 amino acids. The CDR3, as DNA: TGTGCCAGCAGTGAAGCAAGGGAGACTGAAGCTTTCTTT. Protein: CASSEARETEAFF.

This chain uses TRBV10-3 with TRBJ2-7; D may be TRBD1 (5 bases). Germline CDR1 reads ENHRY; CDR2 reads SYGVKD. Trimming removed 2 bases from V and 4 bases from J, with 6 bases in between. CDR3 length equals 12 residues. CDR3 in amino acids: CAISETGYEQYF. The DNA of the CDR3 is TGTGCCATCAGTGAGACAGGTTACGAGCAGTACTTC.

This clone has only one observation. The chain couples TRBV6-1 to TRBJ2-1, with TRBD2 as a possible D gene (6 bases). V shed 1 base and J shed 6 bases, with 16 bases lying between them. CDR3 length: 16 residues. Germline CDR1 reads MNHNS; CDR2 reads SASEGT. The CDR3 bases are TGTGCCAGCAGTGAAGGGCTCTCCCGGGGGTCCAATGAGCAGTTCTTC. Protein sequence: CASSEGLSRGSNEQFF.

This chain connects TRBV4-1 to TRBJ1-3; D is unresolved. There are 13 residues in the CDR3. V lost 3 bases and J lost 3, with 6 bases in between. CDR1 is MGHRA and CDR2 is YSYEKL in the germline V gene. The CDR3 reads CASSHGSGNTIYF. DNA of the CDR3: TGCGCCAGCAGCCATGGCAGTGGAAACACCATATATTTT.